The rows below give T cell receptor beta chains drawn from one sample of a study of T cell repertoires in cytomegalovirus infection. These TCRs are of unknown antigen specificity. Each CDR3 protein gets one entry after TCRdb re-called the reads with MiXCR. The sample contains 700,000 to 950,000 distinct CDR3 sequences, approximately 32% of which appear only once. The sequencing used cultured CD8+ T cells from PBMCs, collected from culture after CMV antigen stimulation. The receptor set was obtained from a human donor in good health (CMV status not recorded). Some clones in this sample may be carry-over from other donors' samples. CDR3s include the opening cysteine and the closing phenylalanine or tryptophan. Each record gives: J gene, V gene, D gene, clone size, CDR3 protein, CDR3 DNA. The D gene is left open where the match is weak. Some rows mark clone size as missing; the rest say once, few, many or name a class of expanded clone.

TRBJ2-5 | TRBV6-2/TRBV6-3 | NA | NA | CVSQTDLEYQETQYF | TGTGTCAGCCAGACAGATTTAGAGTACCAAGAGACCCAGTACTTC
TRBJ1-4 | TRBV12-3/TRBV12-4 | NA | NA | CASSFEGSEVEKLFF | TGTGCCAGCAGTTTCGAAGGGTCCGAGGTTGAAAAACTGTTTTTT
TRBJ1-6 | TRBV7-2 | NA | many | CASSLWGGGPNSPLHF | TGTGCCAGCAGCTTATGGGGTGGGGGTCCAAATTCACCCCTCCACTTT
TRBJ2-5 | TRBV27 | NA | NA | CASSFRWGQETQYF | TGTGCCAGCAGTTTCCGGTGGGGCCAAGAGACCCAGTACTTC
TRBJ2-2 | TRBV12-3/TRBV12-4 | NA | NA | CASSHPGGNTGELFF | TGTGCCAGCAGTCATCCCGGGGGGAACACCGGGGAGCTGTTTTTT
TRBJ2-7 | TRBV7-9 | TRBD1 | few | CASSSGQGASHEQYF | TGTGCCAGCAGCTCAGGACAGGGGGCGAGCCACGAGCAGTACTTC
TRBJ1-2 | TRBV5-4 | TRBD1 | once | CASSLPGTGGGYTF | TGTGCCAGCAGCTTGCCCGGGACAGGGGGCGGCTACACCTTC
TRBJ2-3 | TRBV19 | TRBD1 | NA | CASSTLRDRVTDTQYF | TGTGCCAGTAGTACTCTCCGGGACAGGGTTACAGATACGCAGTATTTT
TRBJ1-1 | TRBV25-1 | NA | few | CASTSGGGFEAFF | TGTGCCAGCACCTCCGGGGGGGGATTCGAAGCTTTCTTT
TRBJ2-1 | TRBV4-1 | TRBD2 | few | CASSQPYSGGAYNEQFF | TGCGCCAGCAGCCAACCCTACAGCGGGGGGGCCTACAATGAGCAGTTCTTC
TRBJ1-2 | TRBV6-2/TRBV6-3 | NA | NA | CASSPGQSRGYTF | TGTGCCAGCAGTCCCGGACAGTCCCGTGGCTACACCTTC